The T cell receptor beta chain under discussion was sequenced for a study of OX40 agonist ivuxolimab in advanced cancers. Study background: Recorded diagnoses for dose-escalation patients were hepatocellular carcinoma, melanoma, renal cell or head and neck cancer.

The CDR3 spans 15 residues. The ends were cut back, 4 bases at V and 7 bases at J, with 21 bases in the middle. Germline CDR1 and CDR2: SGHNT and YYREEE (reference sequence). The method was immunoSEQ multiplex PCR; TCRdb's version includes in-frame clones alone and lacks a portion of them. The sample records roughly 38,000 clones, 89% being singletons. With baseline, cycle 4 day 1, and cycle 7 day 1 as timepoints, blood was sampled. This chain connects TRBV5-4 to TRBJ2-7; a weak D match, TRBD2 (5 bases). This clonotype was obtained from an adult with an advanced solid tumor such as melanoma, head and neck, liver or kidney cancer. The specimen comprised CD4+ or CD8+ T cells sorted from blood, sampled in a trial of the OX40 agonist ivuxolimab. DNA of the CDR3: TGTGCCAGCAGCGATGTGAGGTGGGGAACGGGGGAGCAGTACTTC. Its protein is CASSDVRWGTGEQYF.